Each of the 21 T cell receptor beta chains below was sequenced from the same sample in a study of blood T cell repertoires in COVID-19. This table comes from immunoSEQ multiplex PCR, and its TCRdb copy is limited to in-frame clones, with some not included. The sample yields 200,000 to 300,000 clones, about 68% seen once. Sequencing was carried out using peripheral blood. The origin of the receptors is a woman older than 75 with acute or convalescent COVID-19.

The V call is TRBV6-2 or TRBV6-3, the J call TRBJ2-2; 7 nucleotides match TRBD1. CDR1 is MNHEY and CDR2 is SVGEGT in the germline V gene. With 4 bases clipped from V and 5 bases from J, the junction kept 13 bases outside the gene matches. This CDR3 is 17 amino acids long. CDR3 nucleotide sequence: TGTGCCAGCAGTTTTTCCCCGACAGGGATACGAACCGGGGAGCTGTTTTTT. Its translation: CASSFSPTGIRTGELFF.

This clone was seen only a few times. The chain combines TRBV9 with TRBJ2-1; 8 bases fit TRBD1. The CDR3 has 14 residues. Germline CDR1 is SGDLS and CDR2 is YYNGEE. With 7 bases clipped from V and 0 bases from J, the junction kept 3 bases outside the gene matches. CDR3 DNA: TGTGCCAGCGGGACAGGAAACTCCTACAATGAGCAGTTCTTC. Protein: CASGTGNSYNEQFF.

The chain employs TRBV7-2 and TRBJ2-5, with 11 nucleotides matching TRBD2. From germline, CDR1 is SGHTA and CDR2 FQGNSA. The CDR3 runs 16 residues. Unmatched junction bases numbered 6, after V lost 1 base and J lost 5 bases. The CDR3 DNA sequence: TGTGCCAGCAGCTTAGGGGTAGCGGGGGGGCAGGAGACCCAGTACTTC. This codes for CASSLGVAGGQETQYF. Full variable domain (missing parts from reference TRBV7-2 and TRBJ2-5): GAGVSQSPSNKVTEKGKDVELRCDPISGHTALYWYRQSLGQGLEFLIYFQGNSAPDKSGLPSDRFSAERTGGSVSTLTIQRTQQEDSAVYLCASSLGVAGGQETQYFGPGTRLLVL.

The V gene is TRBV6-6, the J gene TRBJ2-1, with TRBD2 identical over 10 bases. This CDR3 has 17 amino acids. The germline CDR1 and CDR2 sequences are MNHNY and SVGAGI (reference sequence). With 5 bases clipped from V and 1 base from J, the junction kept 8 bases outside the gene matches. CDR3 sequence: CASSRPSGGLSYNEQFF. DNA for the CDR3: TGTGCCAGCAGTCGACCTAGCGGGGGTCTTTCCTACAATGAGCAGTTCTTC.

Only one count was recorded for this clone. This sequence joins TRBV14 and TRBJ2-1; D is ambiguous. The CDR3 is 18 residues long. V shed 0 bases and J shed 0 bases, with 15 bases lying between them. Germline V CDR1 and CDR2: SGHDN, FVKESK. CDR3 sequence: CASSQDGDRSNSYNEQFF. In nucleotides, the CDR3 is TGTGCCAGCAGCCAAGATGGAGATAGATCGAACTCCTACAATGAGCAGTTCTTC.

J is TRBJ2-7 and V is TRBV6-1; 16 bases map to TRBD2. Trimming cost V 4 bases and J 6 bases; bases outside gene matches: 6. This CDR3 is 16 amino acids long. CDR1 and CDR2 (germline): MNHNS, SASEGT. CDR3 nucleotides: TGTGCCAGCAGTGGGGGACTAGCGGGAGGGCCCCGCGAGCAGTACTTC. Translation gives CASSGGLAGGPREQYF.

The gene calls are TRBV7-9 and TRBJ1-1, with D possibly TRBD1 on 5 matching bases. V lost 0 bases, J lost 3 bases, and 11 bases lay in between. Germline V gene sequence: CDR1 SEHNR, CDR2 FQNEAQ (reference sequence). The CDR3 has 15 residues. Here the CDR3 DNA reads TGTGCCAGCAGCTTAGCGAGGGGACTGCACACTGAAGCTTTCTTT. Protein: CASSLARGLHTEAFF.

The chain is built from TRBV19 and TRBJ2-3; 10 bases map to TRBD1. The V gene's germline CDR1 is LNHDA and CDR2 SQIVND (reference sequence). The length of the CDR3 is 18 residues. V trimming: 1 base; J trimming: 2 bases; junction bases outside the gene matches: 9. Here the CDR3 reads CASSIGWRQGAFTDTQYF. The DNA of the CDR3 is TGTGCCAGTAGTATAGGTTGGAGACAGGGGGCCTTCACAGATACGCAGTATTTT.

The rearrangement joins TRBV11-3 to TRBJ2-1; 12 nucleotides align to TRBD2. This CDR3 is built from 15 residues. Germline lookup yields CDR1 SGHNT and CDR2 YENEEA. The V segment lost 5 bases and the J segment 4 bases; nucleotides outside the gene matches: 3. CDR3 region: CASSPGLAGYNEQFF. The CDR3, as DNA: TGTGCCAGCAGCCCTGGACTAGCGGGGTACAATGAGCAGTTCTTC.

The chain joins TRBV29-1 to TRBJ1-2; unclear D gene. This CDR3 has 11 residues. Trimming took 4 bases from V and 6 from J, leaving 9 bases between them. Germline values: CDR1 SQVTM, CDR2 ANQGSEA. Here the CDR3 DNA reads TGCAGCGTTGTTACGGCGGATGGCTACACCTTC. Its translation: CSVVTADGYTF. The variable domain in full, with the rest retrieved from reference TRBV29-1 and TRBJ1-2, is SAVISQKPSRDICQRGTSLTIQCQVDSQVTMMFWYRQQPGQSLTLIATANQGSEATYESGFVIDKFPISRPNLTFSTLTVSNMSPEDSSIYLCSVVTADGYTFGSGTRLTVV.

The rearrangement joins TRBV30 to TRBJ2-5; 9 positions agree with TRBD2. The CDR3 is 17 amino acids. Germline values: CDR1 GTSNPN, CDR2 SVGIG (reference sequence). The junction had 11 bases not matched to a gene; V was cut back by 1 base and J by 2 bases. CDR3 bases: TGTGCCTGGAGTGGGGGTATTAGCGGGAGTGGACAAGAGACCCAGTACTTC. Translated: CAWSGGISGSGQETQYF.

The chain recombines TRBV19 with TRBJ2-3, with D maybe TRBD2 (6 bases). Germline CDR1 is LNHDA and CDR2 is SQIVND (reference sequence). The CDR3 loop spans 15 amino acids. The V end lost 3 bases, the J end lost 3 bases, and 13 bases lay between the germline ends. CDR3 sequence (DNA): TGTGCCAGTAGTATGGGGGGTTTTTATACAGATACGCAGTATTTT. This gives the protein CASSMGGFYTDTQYF.

J is TRBJ1-2 and V is TRBV3-1 (or the pseudogene TRBV3-2); 9 bases map to TRBD1. The CDR3 is 16 amino acids. The J segment lost 9 bases and the V segment lost 6 bases, leaving 17 bases of the junction unmatched. The germline gives CDR1 LGHDT, CDR2 YNNKEL (reference sequence). The CDR3 here is CASSQRGGTGMGSYTF. DNA for the CDR3: TGTGCCAGCAGTCAGAGGGGCGGGACAGGGATGGGGAGCTACACCTTC.

The gene calls are TRBV4-1 and TRBJ1-3; 9 nucleotides align to TRBD1. The V and J ends lost 1 base and 8 bases, in that order; junction bases with no gene match: 12. Per the germline V gene, CDR1 is MGHRA and CDR2 is YSYEKL. This CDR3 comprises 17 residues. CDR3 bases: TGCGCCAGCAGCCAAGGAACGGGACAGGGAATTCGGGACACCATATATTTT. Residues: CASSQGTGQGIRDTIYF.

V is TRBV24-1 and J is TRBJ2-1; 9 nucleotides agree with TRBD2. The germline V gene encodes CDR1 KGHDR and CDR2 SFDVKD. V was pared by 6 bases and J by 9 bases, with 8 bases of the junction left unmatched. This CDR3 has 14 amino acids. The CDR3 bases are TGTGCCACCAGTCGCGGGGGGGCGTTCGGTGAGCAGTTCTTC. Translation: CATSRGGAFGEQFF.

V is TRBV11-2 and J is TRBJ2-5; the match to TRBD1 covers 8 bases. CDR3 length: 17 residues. V gave up 5 bases and J gave up 5 bases; unmatched junction bases: 16. Germline-derived CDR1 and CDR2 are SGHAT and FQNNGV. The CDR3 DNA reads as TGTGCCAGCAGCCCCGGCCCGAGGACAGGGAACCGGGAGACCCAGTACTTC. The encoded protein is CASSPGPRTGNRETQYF.

The chain links TRBV3-1 (or the pseudogene TRBV3-2) to TRBJ2-3; TRBD2 aligns across 12 bases. J lost 2 bases, V lost 5 bases, and 11 bases had no gene match. The CDR3 length is 18 residues. The germline gives CDR1 LGHDT, CDR2 YNNKEL (reference sequence). The chain's CDR3 is CASSVTSGRTYNTDTQYF. As DNA, the CDR3 is TGTGCCAGCAGCGTAACTAGCGGGAGGACCTATAACACAGATACGCAGTATTTT.

The chain has TRBV5-4 and TRBJ1-1, with 9 bases matching TRBD1. The junction had 9 bases not matched to a gene; V was cut back by 4 bases and J by 5 bases. Germline CDR1 reads SGHNT; CDR2 reads YYREEE (reference sequence). This CDR3 has 15 residues. The chain's CDR3 is CASSGRTGVWTEAFF. As DNA, the CDR3 is TGTGCCAGCAGCGGCCGGACAGGGGTGTGGACTGAAGCTTTCTTT.

Ten or more counts support this clone. The chain carries TRBV10-3 and TRBJ2-7; 15 bases align to TRBD2. Trimming took 6 bases from V and 2 from J; bases not matched to a gene: 8. This CDR3 region has 17 residues. CDR1 is ENHRY and CDR2 is SYGVKD in the germline V gene. DNA of the CDR3: TGTGCCATCAGGAGCGGACTAGCGGGGGGGCTCGCCTACGAGCAGTACTTC. This codes for CAIRSGLAGGLAYEQYF.

This clone has just a few counts. The chain couples TRBV4-1 to TRBJ2-1; 10 bases are a match to TRBD2. After removal of 1 base from V and 9 bases from J, the junction contained 9 bases not matched to a gene. The CDR3 has 16 amino acids. From germline, CDR1 is MGHRA and CDR2 YSYEKL. Written as DNA, the CDR3 is TGCGCCAGCAGCCAAGTAGTGGCTAGCGGGAGTGGTGAGCAGTTCTTC. Translating gives CASSQVVASGSGEQFF.

There are a few counts of this clone. The rearrangement uses TRBV2 and TRBJ2-7; 9 bases agree with TRBD1. V was clipped by 6 bases and J by 2 bases; unmatched bases: 5. Per germline, CDR1 SNHLY and CDR2 FYNNEI. The CDR3 is 14 residues long. CDR3 sequence reads: CASRDRGVTYEQYF. The DNA of the CDR3 is TGTGCCAGCAGAGACAGGGGGGTAACCTACGAGCAGTACTTC.